Listed here is a single TCR beta chain. Its matching antigen is unknown. This sample was taken from a study of T cells after yellow fever vaccination. Study-wide background: Each low-cell-number fraction was prepared by means of SMART-Seq v4 Ultra Low Input.

Study-wide results and limits: Any FACS-sorted repertoire could hold abundant clonotypes that contaminate it from the bulk population.

Germline lookup yields CDR1 SGDLS and CDR2 YYNGEE. The CDR3 extends over 14 amino acids. V was clipped by 4 bases and J by 0 bases, with 10 bases between them. A 5'RACE template-switching step, the method used to make TCR cDNA, added a universal primer site and UMIs. MiXCR, applied by TCRdb to the 5' RACE reads, yields one record per CDR3 protein. There are approximately 90,000 distinct CDR3 sequences in the sample; around 5.5% occur only once, and roughly 41% lies in the top ten. Material: CD8+ T cells sorted from PBMCs, obtained 10 days after the yellow fever booster vaccination. The V and J genes are TRBV9 and TRBJ1-1; no clear D gene. The receptor comes from a man between 18 and 29 years old who received the YFV17D yellow fever vaccine. CDR3 nucleotide sequence: TGTGCCAGCAGCCCTGATAAACTGAACACTGAAGCTTTCTTT. Amino acids: CASSPDKLNTEAFF.